The rows below give T cell receptor beta chains drawn from one sample of a study of cytomegalovirus exposure and HLA in healthy donors. Sequencing was performed with immunoSEQ multiplex PCR; in TCRdb, only in-frame clones are kept and a portion is missing. The sample shows around 65,000 clones, about 78% of them seen only once. Specimen: PBMCs. Source of these receptors: a girl between 5 and 17 years old in good health and CMV-seropositive. Each CDR3 is given with its conserved first and last residue. The D gene is left open where the match is weak. The listing skips clone size in some rows; elsewhere it reads once, few, many or a size class.

v_gene	j_gene	d_gene	abundance	CDR3aa	CDR3nt
TRBV6-1	TRBJ1-5	.	.	CASSEIGAGYQPQHF	TGTGCCAGCAGTGAAATAGGGGCAGGGTATCAGCCCCAGCATTTT
TRBV27	TRBJ2-3	.	.	CASGPLHTDTQYF	TGTGCCAGCGGGCCCTTGCACACAGATACGCAGTATTTT
TRBV7-2	TRBJ2-1	.	once	CASSLAGSNEQFF	TGTGCCAGCAGCTTAGCTGGCTCCAATGAGCAGTTCTTC
TRBV7-6	TRBJ1-1	.	.	CASSRDRTTEAFF	TGTGCCAGCAGCCGAGACAGGACCACTGAAGCTTTCTTT
TRBV25-1	TRBJ2-7	.	.	CASSAKSSYEQYF	TGTGCCAGCAGTGCAAAGAGCTCCTACGAGCAGTACTTC
TRBV28	TRBJ2-5	TRBD1	.	CASRLPGQGQETQYF	TGTGCCAGCAGACTACCGGGACAGGGACAAGAGACCCAGTACTTC
TRBV6-5	TRBJ2-3	.	.	CASSYDGGGWADTQYF	TGTGCCAGCAGTTATGACGGCGGGGGCTGGGCAGATACGCAGTATTTT
TRBV4-1	TRBJ2-1	TRBD2	.	CASSQEGLVGLNEQFF	TGCGCCAGCAGCCAAGAGGGACTAGTAGGTTTAAATGAGCAGTTCTTC
TRBV21-1	TRBJ1-4	.	once	CASSKRGQRANEKLFF	TGTGCCAGCAGCAAAAGAGGACAGAGAGCTAATGAAAAACTGTTTTTT
TRBV11-3	TRBJ2-1	.	.	CASSRRTGSNEQFF	TGTGCCAGCAGCAGGCGGACTGGTAGTAATGAGCAGTTCTTC
TRBV4-1	TRBJ1-2	TRBD1	.	CASSQIFLANRGNYGYTF	TGCGCCAGCAGCCAAATCTTCCTGGCAAACAGGGGTAACTATGGCTACACCTTC
TRBV4-3	TRBJ1-4	.	.	CASSQDRGGEKLFF	TGCGCCAGCAGCCAAGACAGGGGAGGGGAAAAACTGTTTTTT
TRBV27	TRBJ2-3	.	.	CASSSGPADTQYF	TGTGCCAGCAGTTCAGGTCCCGCAGATACGCAGTATTTT
TRBV10-3	TRBJ2-3	.	few	CAITKGTITDTQYF	TGTGCCATCACCAAGGGGACAATTACGGATACGCAGTATTTT
TRBV14	TRBJ2-7	.	.	CASRDTSYEQYF	TGTGCCAGCCGGGACACGTCCTACGAGCAGTACTTC
TRBV11-3	TRBJ2-7	.	.	CASITSFTGYEQYF	TGTGCCAGCATCACAAGCTTTACGGGATACGAGCAGTACTTC
TRBV11-2	TRBJ2-7	TRBD2	once	CASSLGTSDYEQYF	TGTGCCAGCAGCTTGGGGACTAGCGACTACGAGCAGTACTTC